Listed below are T cell receptor beta chains from one sample, sequenced in a study of blood T cell repertoires in COVID-19. The data were produced by immunoSEQ multiplex PCR, yet TCRdb's version contains in-frame clones alone and is incomplete. The sample has under 350,000 clones, approximately 87% seen once. Sequences were obtained from peripheral blood. All receptors derive from a man aged 60 to 75 who had recovered from COVID-19. The CDR3 runs from the conserved cysteine through the conserved F or W. A D gene is named only where the DNA matches it firmly. Clone size, where shown, is once, few, many, or a class for clones that have expanded.

D	length	size	V	J	CDR3	DNA
TRBD1	16	.	TRBV5-1	TRBJ2-1	CASSFTAGQGNNEQFF	TGCGCCAGCAGCTTTACCGCGGGACAGGGTAACAATGAGCAGTTCTTC
.	16	.	TRBV18	TRBJ2-1	CASSPLPPSSYNEQFF	TGTGCCAGCTCACCTCTACCACCCTCCTCCTACAATGAGCAGTTCTTC
TRBD2	17	.	TRBV5-1	TRBJ2-5	CASSPRTSGRGGETQYF	TGCGCCAGCAGCCCCCGGACTAGCGGGAGAGGCGGGGAGACCCAGTACTTC
.	11	.	TRBV12-3/TRBV12-4	TRBJ2-7	CASSDRYEQYF	TGTGCCAGCAGCGACAGATACGAGCAGTACTTC
.	12	.	TRBV5-5	TRBJ2-5	CASSLTRETQYF	TGTGCCAGCAGCTTAACTCGCGAGACCCAGTACTTC
TRBD1	18	.	TRBV4-2	TRBJ1-1	CASSQEIGGQGPKAEAFF	TGTGCCAGCAGCCAAGAAATCGGTGGACAGGGCCCGAAGGCTGAAGCTTTCTTT
.	16	.	TRBV5-1	TRBJ2-3	CASSLVATVSTDTQYF	TGCGCCAGCAGCTTGGTTGCGACAGTCAGCACAGATACGCAGTATTTT
.	15	.	TRBV5-1	TRBJ2-5	CASSFGSGFGETQYF	TGCGCCAGCAGCTTTGGATCAGGGTTTGGAGAGACCCAGTACTTC
.	15	.	TRBV24-1	TRBJ2-1	CATSQGSFSNDEQFF	TGTGCCACCAGCCAGGGGAGTTTTTCCAACGATGAGCAGTTCTTC
.	21	.	TRBV3-1/TRBV3-2	TRBJ2-5	CASSQEPTASEGWLGQETQYF	TGTGCCAGCAGCCAAGAACCTACCGCAAGCGAGGGTTGGCTTGGCCAAGAGACCCAGTACTTC
TRBD2	17	.	TRBV9	TRBJ2-2	CASSAGLAGVIVGELFF	TGTGCCAGCAGCGCGGGACTAGCGGGAGTGATAGTCGGGGAGCTGTTTTTT
TRBD2	19	.	TRBV27	TRBJ2-2	CASSFSVLSGGPGTGELFF	TGTGCCAGCAGTTTTTCTGTGCTATCGGGAGGGCCTGGGACCGGGGAGCTGTTTTTT
TRBD1	17	.	TRBV7-8	TRBJ2-7	CASSLETGSVNVDEQYF	TGTGCCAGCAGCCTCGAGACAGGGAGTGTAAATGTTGACGAGCAGTACTTC
.	13	.	TRBV19	TRBJ2-7	CASSIGVVYEQYF	TGTGCCAGTAGTATTGGAGTAGTCTACGAGCAGTACTTC
.	16	few	TRBV24-1	TRBJ2-1	CATSDAGLSSYNEQFF	TGTGCCACCAGTGACGCGGGACTCAGCTCCTACAATGAGCAGTTCTTC
.	14	.	TRBV7-9	TRBJ2-1	CASSLVGQGAMKFF	.
TRBD1	16	once	TRBV11-1	TRBJ2-7	CASTPRKDRGRYEQYF	TGTGCCAGCACCCCTCGCAAGGACAGGGGCCGGTACGAGCAGTACTTC
TRBD1	15	.	TRBV5-6	TRBJ2-5	CASSLTGTEGETQYF	TGTGCCAGCAGCTTGACCGGGACAGAGGGAGAGACCCAGTACTTC
.	13	.	TRBV11-2	TRBJ1-1	CASSTQRGTEAFF	TGTGCCAGCAGTACACAAAGAGGCACTGAAGCTTTCTTT
.	15	.	TRBV5-1	TRBJ1-3	CASSSASGFGNTIYF	TGCGCCAGCAGCTCGGCATCAGGGTTTGGAAACACCATATATTTT
.	13	.	TRBV5-4	TRBJ1-1	CASSVDPAAEAFF	TGTGCCAGCAGCGTAGACCCCGCGGCTGAAGCTTTCTTT
TRBD2	15	.	TRBV2	TRBJ2-2	CASSALAGVSGELFF	TGTGCCAGCAGTGCCCTAGCGGGAGTATCCGGGGAGCTGTTTTTT
TRBD1	14	.	TRBV27	TRBJ1-2	CASRNTGGIYGYTF	TGTGCCAGCAGAAACACAGGGGGCATCTATGGCTACACCTTC
TRBD2	15	.	TRBV6-5	TRBJ2-7	CASSPLAGGSYEQYF	TGTGCCAGCAGTCCTCTAGCGGGGGGATCCTACGAGCAGTACTTC
.	11	.	TRBV29-1	TRBJ2-5	CSVRAGETQYF	TGCAGCGTTAGGGCGGGAGAGACCCAGTACTTC
.	14	.	TRBV6-5	TRBJ2-7	CASNSPPPVYEQYF	TGTGCCAGCAACTCCCCACCCCCCGTATACGAGCAGTACTTC
.	14	.	TRBV19	TRBJ2-4	CASSIGGQYNIQYF	TGTGCCAGTAGTATCGGCGGACAGTATAACATTCAGTACTTC
TRBD1	14	once	TRBV5-4	TRBJ1-1	CASSLRDRASEAFF	TGTGCCAGCAGCCTAAGGGACAGGGCCTCTGAAGCTTTCTTT
.	12	.	TRBV29-1	TRBJ1-2	CSVEWDITRYTF	TGCAGCGTTGAATGGGACATCACCAGGTACACCTTC